Ten or more counts support the clone carrying this T cell receptor (beta chain). The record originates from a study of T cells in Graves' hyperthyroidism and ophthalmopathy. Study summary: Peripheral blood was obtained at initial diagnosis, preceding any treatment.

Diagnostic assessment was based on clinical symptoms, serum thyroxine and TRAb, thyroid ultrasound and orbital computed tomography. Out of approximately 9.9 ml of fresh peripheral blood came the PBMCs. CDR1 is LNHDA and CDR2 is SQIVND in the germline V gene (reference sequence). There are 14 residues in the CDR3. Trimming left V 0 bases short and J 3 bases short, with 8 bases between. The investigators amplified TCR beta CDR3 regions from RNA transcripts. The HTBI primer set served for first-round RT-PCR of the TCR CDR3. TCRdb re-called the multiplex PCR reads through MiXCR, storing one row per CDR3 protein. In the table there are 400,000 to 600,000 distinct CDR3 sequences, around 21% of which are singletons.

The source is a man aged 18-30 years with Graves' hyperthyroidism. This chain uses TRBV19 with TRBJ1-2, with TRBD1 as a possible D gene (5 bases). Material for sequencing was blood. This chain's CDR3 is CASSIDRDYYGYTF. In nucleotides, the CDR3 is TGTGCCAGTAGTATAGACAGGGACTACTATGGCTACACCTTC.